These 14 T cell receptor beta chains were sequenced from one sample in a study of shared clonotypes between healthy human individuals. Profiled with immunoSEQ multiplex PCR; TCRdb holds only in-frame clones, not every one. The sample holds around 180,000 clones, 80% to 95% seen once. Sample: naive CD4+ T cells sorted from blood. Subset reported: CD45RA+ positively selected. Source of these receptors: a woman aged 25 to 39 in good health.

The CDR3 is CASSLSWTGGLVGEQYF. The CDR3 region has the DNA TGTGCCAGCAGCTTAAGTTGGACAGGGGGACTGGTGGGCGAGCAGTACTTC. The chain combines TRBV7-9 with TRBJ2-7; 10 bases map to TRBD1. The trim removed 2 bases at V and 6 bases at J, leaving 13 bases unmatched. The CDR3 extends over 17 amino acids. Per the germline V gene, CDR1 is SEHNR and CDR2 is FQNEAQ (reference sequence).

The CDR3 region is CASSLRDLPSSGANVLTF. The CDR3 DNA is TGTGCCAGCAGCTTAAGGGACCTTCCTAGCTCTGGGGCCAACGTCCTGACTTTC. J is TRBJ2-6 and V is TRBV7-8; either TRBD1 or TRBD2 may supply D (5 bases each). There are 18 residues in the CDR3. Germline assignment: CDR1 SGHVS and CDR2 FQNEAQ. The V and J ends lost 2 bases and 0 bases respectively, with 14 bases between them.

The chain employs TRBV6-5 and TRBJ1-2; D ambiguous. The CDR3 is 13 amino acids. Germline V CDR1 and CDR2: MNHEY, SVGAGI. The ends were cut back, 0 bases at V and 4 bases at J, with 6 bases in the middle. The CDR3 nucleotides are TGTGCCAGCAGTTACTCTAGGGCCTATGGCTACACCTTC. This sequence encodes CASSYSRAYGYTF.

To note about this clone: Other DNA sequences in this sample translate to the same CDR3. The chain employs TRBV11-2 and TRBJ2-7; D uncertain. Germline V gene data show CDR1 as SGHAT and CDR2 as FQNNGV. This CDR3 is built from 12 residues. The V end was cut by 5 bases, the J end by 2 bases, with 7 bases between. CDR3 DNA: TGTGCCAGCAGCCCTTTTACCTACGAGCAGTACTTC. Translated, it gives CASSPFTYEQYF.

The rearrangement joins TRBV27 to TRBJ1-5; D is unclear. CDR1 and CDR2 from the germline V gene are MNHEY and SMNVEV (reference sequence). V lost 5 bases, J lost 0 bases, and 11 bases lay in between. The CDR3 covers 15 residues. As DNA, the CDR3 is TGTGCCAGCAGTCAGTCCCGGGCTAGCAATCAGCCCCAGCATTTT. Protein: CASSQSRASNQPQHF.

The genes are TRBV11-3 and TRBJ1-4, with D possibly matching TRBD1 (5 bases). Trimming shortened V by 8 bases and J by 6 bases, and 10 bases separated the two germline ends. Germline-derived CDR1 and CDR2 are SGHNT and YENEEA. The length of the CDR3 is 12 residues. The CDR3 DNA sequence: TGTGCCAGCTCGGGGGATGATGAAAAACTGTTTTTT. It encodes CASSGDDEKLFF.

V gene TRBV28 combines with J gene TRBJ2-3, with 11 positions matching TRBD2. The junction had 11 bases not matched to a gene; V was cut back by 4 bases and J by 5 bases. Germline CDR1 MDHEN, CDR2 SYDVKM. This CDR3 comprises 17 residues. In DNA, the CDR3 is TGTGCCAGCAGTTCCCTCGGCCTAGCGGGAGGTTTAGATACGCAGTATTTT. This sequence encodes CASSSLGLAGGLDTQYF.

On this clone: The identical CDR3 is also encoded by other nucleotide sequences in the sample. This chain links TRBV10-1 with TRBJ1-5; D remains unclear. This CDR3 comprises 13 residues. V lost 2 bases, J lost 2 bases, and 4 bases lay in between. Germline V gene lookup returns CDR1 WNHNN and CDR2 SYGVQD (reference sequence). CDR3: CASSEVGNQPQHF. The CDR3 region has the DNA TGCGCCAGCAGTGAGGTGGGCAATCAGCCCCAGCATTTT.

The chain employs TRBV4-2 and TRBJ1-4; maybe TRBD1 (5 bases). V shed 2 bases and J shed 7 bases, with 14 bases lying between them. The CDR3 loop spans 15 amino acids. The germline CDR1 and CDR2 sequences are LGHNA and YNFKEQ. CDR3 sequence (DNA): TGTGCCAGCAGCCAAAACCACAGGCGGGGTGAAAAACTGTTTTTT. Protein product: CASSQNHRRGEKLFF.

This clone showed up just once. V is TRBV7-6 and J is TRBJ2-7; 7 bases align to TRBD1. Germline V CDR1 and CDR2: SGHVS, FNYEAQ. The CDR3 covers 15 residues. After removal of 1 base from V and 4 bases from J, the junction contained 7 bases not matched to a gene. The CDR3 nucleotides read TGTGCCAGCAGCTTAGGACAGGGTGGATGGTACGAGCAGTACTTC. Its translation: CASSLGQGGWYEQYF.

This chain joins TRBV18 and TRBJ2-2; TRBD1 matches 7 bases. The CDR3 sequence is 15 residues long. Per germline, CDR1 KGHSH and CDR2 LQKENI. V shed 6 bases and J 2 bases; nucleotides not matched to a gene: 6. DNA of the CDR3: TGTGCCAGCTCCCTCAGGACAGGAAACACCGGGGAGCTGTTTTTT. As protein: CASSLRTGNTGELFF.

This clone was recorded a few times. The V call is TRBV16, the J call TRBJ1-5; 7 bases agree with TRBD1. CDR3 length: 15 amino acids. J lost 4 bases, V lost 4 bases, and 7 bases had no gene match. Germline CDR1 reads KGHSY; CDR2 reads FQNENV. The CDR3 reads CASSRDRVPNQPQHF. CDR3 nucleotides: TGTGCCAGCAGCCGCGACAGGGTCCCTAATCAGCCCCAGCATTTT. The full variable domain, rest sourced from reference TRBV16 and TRBJ1-5, is GEEVAQTPKHLVRGEGQKAKLYCAPIKGHSYVFWYQQVLKNEFKFLISFQNENVFDETGMPKERFSAKCLPNSPCSLEIQATKLEDSAVYFCASSRDRVPNQPQHFGDGTRLSIL.

This chain joins TRBV7-9 and TRBJ2-5, with 9 positions matching TRBD1. The J call is doubtful: the DNA matches TRBJ2-7 better. Germline V gene lookup returns CDR1 SEHNR and CDR2 FQNEAQ (reference sequence). The CDR3 consists of 15 residues. The CDR3 spells CASSLVGTGSHEQYF. The CDR3 DNA is TGTGCCAGCAGCTTAGTAGGGACAGGGAGCCACGAGCAGTACTTC.

V is TRBV6-1 and J is TRBJ1-2; possible D gene TRBD1, 6 bases. From germline, CDR1 is MNHNS and CDR2 SASEGT. Trimming removed 5 bases from V and 4 bases from J, with 17 bases in between. The CDR3 is 15 residues long. CDR3 DNA: TGTGCCAGCAGTCCCCAGGGGTTTCCTAGCTATGGCTACACCTTC. This encodes CASSPQGFPSYGYTF.